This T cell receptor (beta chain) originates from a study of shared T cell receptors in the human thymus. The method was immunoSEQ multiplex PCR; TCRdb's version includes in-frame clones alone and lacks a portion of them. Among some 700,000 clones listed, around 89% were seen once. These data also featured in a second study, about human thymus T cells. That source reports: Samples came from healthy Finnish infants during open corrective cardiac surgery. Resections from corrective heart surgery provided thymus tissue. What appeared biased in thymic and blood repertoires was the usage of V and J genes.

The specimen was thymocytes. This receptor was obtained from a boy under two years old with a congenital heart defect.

The CDR3 is CSVGGPGIGNTEAFF. The CDR3, as DNA: TGCAGCGTTGGGGGGCCCGGCATTGGTAACACTGAAGCTTTCTTT. The rearrangement joins TRBV29-1 to TRBJ1-1; maybe TRBD1 (6 bases). Trimming cost V 4 bases and J 2 bases, with 17 bases left between them. The germline gives CDR1 SQVTM, CDR2 ANQGSEA. This CDR3 is built from 15 residues.